This TCR beta chain was recorded in a study of T cell repertoires in aging, cancer and after chemotherapy. Study overall: Six age groups, ranging from 30 or younger to 70 or older, included the donors. Clear clonal overlap appeared across healthy donor samples taken over several months to years.

TRB rearrangements spanning V, D and J were amplified using mixed TRB-A/B primers. MiXCR, applied by TCRdb to the multiplex PCR reads, yields one record per CDR3 protein. The data contain about 17,000 distinct CDR3 sequences, 40% to 55% of them singletons. The template was genomic DNA from peripheral blood, not RNA. The germline gives CDR1 LNHNV, CDR2 YYDKDF (reference sequence). The CDR3 loop spans 14 amino acids. V lost 1 base and J 1 base, leaving 8 bases between the germline ends. Study observations and caveats: Across the chemotherapy interval, each cancer cohort showed higher median generation probability, suggesting thymic rebound.

Only a few counts were recorded for this clonotype. No antigen is known for it. The material sequenced was blood. This TCR was sampled from a human donor in good health. The chain carries TRBV15 and TRBJ2-7; D is perhaps TRBD2 (6 bases). The CDR3 DNA reads as TGTGCCACCAGCAGAGGGGGGGATTCCTACGAGCAGTACTTC. Its protein product is CATSRGGDSYEQYF. Drawing the rest from reference TRBV15 and TRBJ2-7, the complete variable domain is DAMVIQNPRYQVTQFGKPVTLSCSQTLNHNVMYWYQQKSSQAPKLLFHYYDKDFNNEADTPDNFQSRRPNTSFCFLDIRSPGLGDTAMYLCATSRGGDSYEQYFGPGTRLTVT.